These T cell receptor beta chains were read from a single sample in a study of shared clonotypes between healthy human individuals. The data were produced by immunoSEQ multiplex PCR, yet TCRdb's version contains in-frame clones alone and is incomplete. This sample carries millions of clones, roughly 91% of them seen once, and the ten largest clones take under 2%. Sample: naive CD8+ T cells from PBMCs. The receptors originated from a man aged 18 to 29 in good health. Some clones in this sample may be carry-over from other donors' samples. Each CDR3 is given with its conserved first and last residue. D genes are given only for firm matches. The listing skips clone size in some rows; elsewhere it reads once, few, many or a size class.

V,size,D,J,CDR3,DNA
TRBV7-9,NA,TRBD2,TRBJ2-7,CASSPRLADHFYEQYF,TGTGCCAGCAGCCCCAGACTAGCCGACCATTTCTACGAGCAGTACTTC
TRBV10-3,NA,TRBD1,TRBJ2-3,CAISESGGTGSTDTQYF,TGTGCCATCAGTGAGTCGGGCGGGACAGGTAGCACAGATACGCAGTATTTT
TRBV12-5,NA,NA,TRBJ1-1,CASGSQGQENTEAFF,TGTGCTAGTGGTTCCCAGGGTCAGGAGAACACTGAAGCTTTCTTT
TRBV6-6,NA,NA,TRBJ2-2,CASSYPPSGELFF,TGTGCCAGCAGTTACCCCCCCTCCGGGGAGCTGTTTTTT
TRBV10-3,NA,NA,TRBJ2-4,CAISERMGAIAGNIQYF,TGTGCCATCAGTGAGAGAATGGGGGCAATAGCAGGAAACATTCAGTACTTC
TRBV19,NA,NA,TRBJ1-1,CASGDTEAFF,TGTGCCAGTGGAGACACTGAAGCTTTCTTT
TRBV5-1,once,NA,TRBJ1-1,CASSFRDTLNTEAFF,TGCGCCAGCAGCTTTCGAGACACACTTAACACTGAAGCTTTCTTT
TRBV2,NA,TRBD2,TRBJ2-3,CASSDLGRNLAGGSTDTQYF,TGTGCCAGCAGTGATTTGGGGCGGAACTTGGCGGGAGGTAGCACAGATACGCAGTATTTT
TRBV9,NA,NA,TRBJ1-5,CASGPGGVGQPQHF,TGTGCCAGCGGTCCGGGGGGCGTTGGTCAGCCCCAGCATTTT
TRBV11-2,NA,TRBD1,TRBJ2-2,CASSLSTGGHTGELFF,TGTGCCAGCAGCTTATCAACAGGGGGCCACACCGGGGAGCTGTTTTTT
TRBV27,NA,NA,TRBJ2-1,CASRSTGNNEQFF,TGTGCCAGCAGGTCTACAGGGAACAATGAGCAGTTCTTC
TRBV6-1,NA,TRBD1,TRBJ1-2,CASSEGTGGRGGYTF,TGTGCCAGCAGTGAGGGGACAGGGGGAAGGGGAGGCTACACCTTC
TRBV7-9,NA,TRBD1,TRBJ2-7,CASSSGTGFSYEQYF,TGTGCCAGCAGTTCCGGGACAGGATTCTCCTACGAGCAGTACTTC
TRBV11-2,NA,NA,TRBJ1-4,CASSLFPANEKLFF,TGTGCCAGCAGCTTATTTCCGGCTAATGAAAAACTGTTTTTT
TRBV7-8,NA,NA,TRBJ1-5,CASSLDPNYSNQPQHF,TGTGCCAGCAGCTTAGACCCAAATTATAGCAATCAGCCCCAGCATTTT
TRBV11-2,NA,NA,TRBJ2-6,CASYGRDMPWTSGANVLTF,TGTGCCAGCTATGGGCGGGATATGCCCTGGACTTCCGGGGCCAACGTCCTGACTTTC
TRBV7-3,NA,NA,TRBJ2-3,CASSLKRVDTQYF,TGTGCCAGCAGCTTAAAGAGGGTGGATACGCAGTATTTT
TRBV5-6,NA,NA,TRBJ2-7,CASSPPSDYEQYF,TGTGCCAGCAGCCCGCCTAGCGACTACGAGCAGTACTTC
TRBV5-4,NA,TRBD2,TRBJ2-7,CASSILAGGPYEQYF,TGTGCCAGCAGCATCCTAGCGGGGGGCCCCTACGAGCAGTACTTC
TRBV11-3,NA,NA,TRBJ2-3,CASSLYAGQSGSTQYF,TGTGCCAGCAGCTTGTATGCGGGACAGTCGGGTTCTACGCAGTATTTT
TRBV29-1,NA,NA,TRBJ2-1,CSVEGRGFEQFF,TGCAGCGTTGAAGGAAGGGGGTTTGAGCAGTTCTTC
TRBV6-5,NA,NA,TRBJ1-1,CASSYWGGAFF,TGTGCCAGCAGTTACTGGGGTGGAGCTTTCTTT
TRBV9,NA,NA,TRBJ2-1,CASSAPMRATSYNEQFF,TGTGCCAGCAGCGCCCCAATGCGGGCAACCTCCTACAATGAGCAGTTCTTC
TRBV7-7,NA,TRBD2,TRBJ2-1,CASSLGLAGNNEQFF,TGTGCCAGCAGCTTAGGGCTAGCGGGGAACAATGAGCAGTTCTTC